The 7 T cell receptor beta chains below were found in one sample sequenced in a study of vaccination and CD4 T cells after COVID-19. These receptors' antigens are unknown. As for treatment: approximately 9-day PBMC culture with coronavirus spike peptide pools or control peptides (ViraFEST assay). The Oncomine TCR Beta short-read assay was applied to DNA of cultured CD4+ T cells. TCRdb used MiXCR to reprocess the PCR reads, holding one entry per CDR3 protein. The repertoire includes over 15,000 distinct CDR3 sequences, over 45% of them detected once, and 15% to 20% sits in the top ten. Sequences were derived from CD4+ T cells from blood, cultured in vitro, sampled before SARS-CoV-2 vaccination. The source is a human donor who had recovered from COVID-19.

This sequence joins TRBV7-3 and TRBJ1-1, with TRBD1 as a possible D gene (6 bases). From germline, CDR1 is SGHTA and CDR2 FQGTGA. There are 14 residues in the CDR3. V gave up 5 bases and J gave up 5 bases, with 15 bases separating them. The CDR3 protein is CASSPTGLPTEAFF. In DNA form, the CDR3 reads TGTGCCAGCAGCCCCACAGGGTTGCCGACTGAAGCTTTCTTT.

The rearrangement links TRBV20-1 to TRBJ1-1; TRBD1 aligns across 9 bases. The CDR3 sequence is 15 residues long. CDR1 is DFQATT, CDR2 SNEGSKA, per germline (reference sequence). With V trimmed by 3 bases and J by 1 base, 6 bases remained unmatched. The CDR3 nucleotides read TGCAGTGCTAGGGAACAGGGGGCTCGGAACACTGAAGCTTTCTTT. Its translation is CSAREQGARNTEAFF.

This chain uses TRBV3-1 with TRBJ2-3; 12 bases are shared with TRBD2. Germline V gene lookup returns CDR1 LGHDT and CDR2 YNNKEL (reference sequence). With 0 bases clipped from V and 0 bases from J, the junction kept 7 bases outside the gene matches. This CDR3 comprises 19 residues. The CDR3 coding sequence is TGTGCCAGCAGCCAAGAGATAGGACTAGCGGGAACTAGCACAGATACGCAGTATTTT. It is translated as CASSQEIGLAGTSTDTQYF.

A few counts support this clonotype. The V and J genes are TRBV5-6 and TRBJ2-5, with D maybe TRBD2 (5 bases). This CDR3 has 15 residues. Trimming removed 3 bases from V and 5 bases from J, with 17 bases in between. Germline loops: CDR1 SGHDT, CDR2 YYEEEE. The CDR3, as DNA: TGTGCCAGCAGCTATAGACCGAAACCGGGGGAGACCCAGTACTTC. It specifies CASSYRPKPGETQYF.

The chain links TRBV7-2 to TRBJ2-5, with TRBD1 as a possible D gene (6 bases). Germline CDR1 is SGHTA and CDR2 is FQGNSA. Trimming took 6 bases from V and 5 from J, leaving 19 bases between them. The CDR3 is 15 residues long. The DNA of the CDR3 is TGTGCCAGCAGTTCGCCGGGACACCTGGGGGAGACCCAGTACTTC. It yields the protein CASSSPGHLGETQYF.

This clonotype was counted a single time. The rearrangement joins TRBV11-3 to TRBJ2-1; D ambiguous. Trimming removed 2 bases at V and 11 bases at J, with 13 bases between. Looked up from germline, CDR1 is SGHNT and CDR2 is YENEEA. This CDR3 contains 13 residues. The CDR3 bases are TGTGCCAGCAGCTTAACCCAAATCGATAAGCAGTTCTTC. Translated: CASSLTQIDKQFF.

The CDR3 DNA reads as TGTGCCAGCAGTTACGCGGGGGGAGACGGCTACACCTTC. It translates to CASSYAGGDGYTF. The J gene is TRBJ1-2, the V gene TRBV6-5; TRBD1 might be the D (5 bases). With 2 bases removed from V and 8 bases from J, the gap between germline ends came to 12 bases. The V gene's germline CDR1 is MNHEY and CDR2 SVGAGI. CDR3 length: 13 amino acids.